The 26 T cell receptor beta chains given below trace back to one sample, sequenced in a study of blood T cell repertoires in COVID-19. The data were produced by immunoSEQ multiplex PCR, yet TCRdb's version contains in-frame clones alone and is incomplete. In the table there are roughly 100,000 clones, around 90% of which are singletons. Sequenced: peripheral blood. These receptors came from a woman aged 45-65 years with COVID-19, enrolled during active disease.

The V call is TRBV5-5, the J call TRBJ2-3; TRBD1 matches 10 bases. V lost 3 bases, J lost 2 bases, and 6 bases stayed unmatched. This CDR3 is built from 16 residues. CDR1 and CDR2 from the germline V gene are SGHKS and YYEKEE (reference sequence). In nucleotides, the CDR3 is TGTGCCAGCAGCTCCCCGACAGGGGGCTTCACAGATACGCAGTATTTT. Its translation: CASSSPTGGFTDTQYF.

V usage is TRBV28 and J usage is TRBJ2-7; D may be TRBD2 (5 bases). The V end lost 6 bases, the J end lost 1 base, and 13 bases lay between the germline ends. Germline-derived CDR1 and CDR2 are MDHEN and SYDVKM. The CDR3 is 14 residues long. The CDR3 DNA is TGTGCCAGCAGCCGCGGGCGGAGTTCCTACGAGCAGTACTTC. Amino acid sequence: CASSRGRSSYEQYF.

The J gene is TRBJ1-2, the V gene TRBV12-3 or TRBV12-4, with D possibly TRBD1 on 6 matching bases. CDR3 size: 13 residues. The V and J ends lost 3 bases and 2 bases respectively, with 7 bases between them. The CDR3 region is CASSFDRNYGYTF. CDR3 in DNA: TGTGCCAGCAGTTTCGACAGGAACTATGGCTACACCTTC.

This chain connects TRBV7-2 to TRBJ1-5, with a possible D match to TRBD1 (5 bases). V dropped 0 bases and J dropped 6 bases, with 12 bases sitting between them. Per the germline V gene, CDR1 is SGHTA and CDR2 is FQGNSA. The CDR3 is made up of 15 amino acids. The CDR3 protein is CASSLALGGGQPQHF. The CDR3 DNA reads as TGTGCCAGCAGCTTAGCGCTGGGGGGAGGTCAGCCCCAGCATTTT. Supplemented by reference TRBV7-2 and TRBJ1-5, the full variable domain reads GAGVSQSPSNKVTEKGKDVELRCDPISGHTALYWYRQSLGQGLEFLIYFQGNSAPDKSGLPSDRFSAERTGGSVSTLTIQRTQQEDSAVYLCASSLALGGGQPQHFGDGTRLSIL.

The DNA of the CDR3 is TGTGCCAGCAGCCAAGATTGGGGGGGCTCCTACAATGAGCAGTTCTTC. As protein: CASSQDWGGSYNEQFF. The gene calls are TRBV3-1 (or the pseudogene TRBV3-2) and TRBJ2-1; 7 nucleotides align to TRBD2. Unmatched junction bases numbered 2, after V lost 0 bases and J lost 0 bases. The germline V gene has CDR1 LGHDT and CDR2 YNNKEL (reference sequence). The CDR3 sequence is 16 residues long.

V is TRBV14 and J is TRBJ1-2; TRBD1 is a possible D gene (5 bases). The germline gives CDR1 SGHDN, CDR2 FVKESK. This CDR3 is 14 amino acids long. Between the trimmed V and J ends, which lost 1 base and 6 bases, there was a span of 12 bases. The CDR3 coding sequence is TGTGCCAGCAGCCAAGTATGGGGGGACGATGGCTACACCTTC. Its translation is CASSQVWGDDGYTF.

The J gene is TRBJ2-7, the V gene TRBV18, with TRBD1 matching 8 bases. Germline V gene data show CDR1 as KGHSH and CDR2 as LQKENI. The CDR3 has 13 amino acids. V dropped 6 bases and J dropped 2; count of bases not matched to a gene: 3. CDR3 nucleotide sequence: TGTGCCAGCTCGCCGACAGGGGCCTACGAGCAGTACGTC. This codes for CASSPTGAYEQYV.

The chain combines TRBV5-1 with TRBJ1-2; 7 bases are a match to TRBD1. CDR3 length equals 15 residues. With 4 bases clipped from V and 2 bases from J, the junction kept 8 bases outside the gene matches. Germline V gene sequence: CDR1 SGHRS, CDR2 YFSETQ. The CDR3 DNA follows: TGCGCCAGCAGCGGTACAGGGGAGGCCAACTATGGCTACACCTTC. It is translated as CASSGTGEANYGYTF.

This clone turned up a few times. In DNA, the CDR3 is TGTGCCAGCAGCGCACAGGGGTACGGAAACACCATATATTTT. Translating gives CASSAQGYGNTIYF. V and J are TRBV9 and TRBJ1-3; TRBD1 matches at 7 bases. The germline V gene has CDR1 SGDLS and CDR2 YYNGEE. The ends lost 3 bases at V and 4 bases at J; junction bases unmatched: 4. The CDR3 has 14 residues. Full variable domain (remainder filled in from reference TRBV9 and TRBJ1-3): DSGVTQTPKHLITATGQRVTLRCSPRSGDLSVYWYQQSLDQGLQFLIQYYNGEERAKGNILERFSAQQFPDLHSELNLSSLELGDSALYFCASSAQGYGNTIYFGEGSWLTVV.

V gene TRBV10-3 combines with J gene TRBJ2-1; TRBD2 matches 7 bases. CDR1 is ENHRY, CDR2 SYGVKD, per germline. J was trimmed by 6 bases and V by 11 bases; bases with no gene match: 16. The CDR3 is 15 amino acids. The CDR3 coding sequence is TGTGCCCACACCTCCGGGAGGACGGGGTCCAATGAGCAGTTCTTC. It specifies CAHTSGRTGSNEQFF.

The chain combines TRBV9 with TRBJ1-6; perhaps TRBD1 as D (5 bases). This CDR3 has 15 amino acids. V gave up 4 bases and J gave up 10 bases, with 18 bases separating them. From germline, CDR1 is SGDLS and CDR2 YYNGEE. The CDR3 DNA reads TGTGCCAGCAGCCCCCGGGGGGAAGGTCAGTCACCCCTCCACTTT. Its translation is CASSPRGEGQSPLHF.

The chain recombines TRBV19 with TRBJ2-3; TRBD2 matches at 10 bases. With V trimmed by 1 base and J by 2 bases, 9 bases remained unmatched. The CDR3 sequence is 18 residues long. Germline loops: CDR1 LNHDA, CDR2 SQIVND (reference sequence). The CDR3 here is CASSIGWERGGTTDTQYF. The CDR3 DNA reads TGTGCCAGTAGTATAGGTTGGGAGCGGGGGGGCACCACAGATACGCAGTATTTT.

This rearrangement joins TRBV5-6 to TRBJ2-7, with unresolved D. From germline, CDR1 is SGHDT and CDR2 YYEEEE. V was pared by 1 base and J by 3 bases, with 8 bases between. CDR3 length equals 13 residues. As DNA, the CDR3 is TGTGCCAGCAGCTTGTATCAGTTCTACGAGCAGTACGTC. Translating gives CASSLYQFYEQYV.

The genes are TRBV10-2 and TRBJ1-4; the D is unclear. CDR1 is WSHSY and CDR2 is SAAADI in the germline V gene. Trimming pared 6 bases from V and 8 bases from J, leaving 19 bases between. This CDR3 spans 15 amino acids. The CDR3 loop is CASSDDWGGGEKLFF. The CDR3 DNA sequence: TGCGCCAGCAGCGATGACTGGGGAGGTGGAGAAAAACTGTTTTTT.

This sequence joins TRBV4-1 and TRBJ1-1; TRBD1 matches at 7 bases. CDR3 length: 16 residues. The V gene's germline CDR1 is MGHRA and CDR2 YSYEKL. The V segment lost 1 base and the J segment 6 bases; nucleotides outside the gene matches: 11. The CDR3 reads CASSQGEDRDQAEAFF. CDR3 nucleotide sequence: TGCGCCAGCAGCCAAGGCGAAGACAGGGACCAGGCTGAAGCTTTCTTT.

The gene calls are TRBV19 and TRBJ1-5; a weak D match, TRBD1 (6 bases). CDR1 LNHDA and CDR2 SQIVND come from the germline V gene (reference sequence). V was shortened by 10 bases and J by 1 base, with 11 bases between the two germline ends. The CDR3 spans 13 residues. The CDR3 DNA reads TGTGCCACCGCCAGGGGCAGCAATCAGCCCCAGCATTTT. This gives the protein CATARGSNQPQHF.

The chain has TRBV5-4 and TRBJ1-1; tentative D call: TRBD1 (5 bases). CDR1 SGHNT and CDR2 YYREEE come from the germline V gene (reference sequence). Trimming cost V 3 bases and J 6 bases, with 21 bases left between them. The CDR3 totals 16 residues. In DNA, the CDR3 is TGTGCCAGCAGCTACGGGGGTCCGGGGGGTAGGGCTGAAGCTTTCTTT. Translation: CASSYGGPGGRAEAFF. Full variable domain (outside the CDR3, taken from reference TRBV5-4 and TRBJ1-1): ETGVTQSPTHLIKTRGQQVTLRCSSQSGHNTVSWYQQALGQGPQFIFQYYREEENGRGNFPPRFSGLQFPNYSSELNVNALELDDSALYLCASSYGGPGGRAEAFFGQGTRLTVV.

The rearrangement joins TRBV5-8 to TRBJ1-5; D gene uncertain. V was pared by 1 base and J by 4 bases, with 15 bases between. From germline, CDR1 is SGHTS and CDR2 YDEGEE. The CDR3 consists of 16 residues. This CDR3 is CASSLSAGGRNQPQHF. The CDR3 coding sequence is TGTGCCAGCAGCTTGTCGGCGGGTGGCCGAAATCAGCCCCAGCATTTT.

The chain carries TRBV27 and TRBJ2-2; tentatively, D is TRBD1 (6 bases). Trimming shortened V by 3 bases and J by 4 bases, and 12 bases separated the two germline ends. There are 15 residues in the CDR3. Germline V CDR1 and CDR2: MNHEY, SMNVEV (reference sequence). The CDR3 spells CASSFQGRTTGELFF. For the CDR3, the DNA is TGTGCCAGCAGTTTTCAGGGGCGTACCACCGGGGAGCTGTTTTTT.

The chain carries TRBV6-1 and TRBJ1-4, with D possibly being TRBD1 (5 bases). V dropped 0 bases and J dropped 8 bases, with 16 bases sitting between them. CDR1 and CDR2 (germline): MNHNS, SASEGT. This CDR3 region has 16 residues. The CDR3 DNA follows: TGTGCCAGCAGTGAAGCGCTGGGGGGGGTTCGGGAAAAACTGTTTTTT. Its translation: CASSEALGGVREKLFF.

The rearrangement uses TRBV11-2 and TRBJ2-3; TRBD2 agrees at 12 bases. The V gene end was trimmed by 5 bases and the J gene end by 1 base; junction bases not matched to a gene: 4. Germline CDR1 is SGHAT and CDR2 is FQNNGV. The CDR3 has 16 amino acids. CDR3 in amino acids: CASSPRLAGGTDTQYF. CDR3 sequence (DNA): TGTGCCAGCAGCCCTAGACTAGCGGGGGGCACAGATACGCAGTATTTT.

The chain links TRBV13 to TRBJ2-7; 9 nucleotides line up with TRBD1. V shed 6 bases, J shed 7 bases, and the junction held 16 bases outside the gene matches. CDR3 length equals 16 residues. Germline CDR1 PRHDT, CDR2 FYEKMQ (reference sequence). The CDR3 here is CASRSRNSGTGYEQYF. CDR3 coding DNA: TGTGCCAGCAGATCTCGAAATTCCGGGACAGGGTATGAGCAGTACTTC. Variable domain in full (rest from reference TRBV13 and TRBJ2-7): AAGVIQSPRHLIKEKRETATLKCYPIPRHDTVYWYQQGPGQDPQFLISFYEKMQSDKGSIPDRFSAQQFSDYHSELNMSSLELGDSALYFCASRSRNSGTGYEQYFGPGTRLTVT.

This rearrangement joins TRBV6-5 to TRBJ1-5, with D perhaps matching TRBD1 (6 bases). Germline V gene data show CDR1 as MNHEY and CDR2 as SVGAGI. V lost 6 bases, J lost 2 bases, and 14 bases lay in between. The CDR3 covers 15 residues. CDR3 in amino acids: CASRDRQVRNQPQHF. For the CDR3, the DNA is TGTGCCAGCAGAGACCGACAGGTCCGCAATCAGCCCCAGCATTTT.

The chain recombines TRBV24-1 with TRBJ1-1; 12 bases fit TRBD1. Trimming at V came to 3 bases and at J to 5 bases, leaving 12 bases not matched to a gene. The length of the CDR3 is 18 residues. The germline gives CDR1 KGHDR, CDR2 SFDVKD. The CDR3 DNA reads as TGTGCCACCAGTGATGGTGGGACAGGGGGCGCCTTGGGGACTGAAGCTTTCTTT. Amino acid sequence: CATSDGGTGGALGTEAFF.

V gene TRBV19 combines with J gene TRBJ2-2; D is unclear. The CDR3 runs 14 residues. Germline lookup yields CDR1 LNHDA and CDR2 SQIVND (reference sequence). V lost 3 bases and J lost 5, with 10 bases in between. DNA of the CDR3: TGTGCCAGTAGTATCCCCACAAATACCGGGGAGCTGTTTTTT. Translating it yields CASSIPTNTGELFF.

A note on this clone: The junction and the germline gene differ at one end; a read error may be behind it. The rearrangement uses TRBV11-2 and TRBJ2-6; D unresolved. The CDR3 extends over 12 amino acids. The germline CDR1 and CDR2 sequences are SGHAT and FQNNGV. The DNA for the CDR3 is TGTGCCAGCACCTTAACTACCAACGTCCTGACTTTC. This gives the protein CASTLTTNVLTF. The entire variable domain, with the rest obtained from reference TRBV11-2 and TRBJ2-6, is as follows: EAGVAQSPRYKIIEKRQSVAFWCNPISGHATLYWYQQILGQGPKLLIQFQNNGVVDDSQLPKDRFSAERLKGVDSTLKIQPAKLEDSAVYLCASTLTTNVLTFGAGSRLTVL.